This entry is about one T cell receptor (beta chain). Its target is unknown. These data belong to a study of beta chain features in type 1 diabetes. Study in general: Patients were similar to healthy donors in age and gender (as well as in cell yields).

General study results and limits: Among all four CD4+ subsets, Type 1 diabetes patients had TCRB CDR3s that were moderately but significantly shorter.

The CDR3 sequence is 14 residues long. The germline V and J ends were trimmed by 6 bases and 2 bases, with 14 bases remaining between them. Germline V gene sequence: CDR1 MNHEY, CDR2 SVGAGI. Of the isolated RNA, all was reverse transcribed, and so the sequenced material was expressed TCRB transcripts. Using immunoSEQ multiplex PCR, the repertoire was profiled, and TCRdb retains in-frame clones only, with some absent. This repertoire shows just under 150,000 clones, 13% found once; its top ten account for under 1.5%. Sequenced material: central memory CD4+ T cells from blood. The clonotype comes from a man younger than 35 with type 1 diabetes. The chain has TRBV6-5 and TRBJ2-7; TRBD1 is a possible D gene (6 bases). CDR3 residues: CASRQTQGTYEQYF. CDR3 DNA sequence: TGTGCCAGCAGACAAACCCAGGGGACCTACGAGCAGTACTTC.